The 12 T cell receptor beta chains given below trace back to one sample, sequenced in a study of Graves' ophthalmopathy and Graves' hyperthyroidism. RNA transcripts were the template, and TCR beta CDR3 regions were amplified from them. HTBI primers served in a first-round RT-PCR, which a second-round multiplex PCR followed. TCRdb passed the multiplex PCR reads through MiXCR, listing each CDR3 protein once. Among 500,000 to 800,000 distinct CDR3 sequences listed, just over 40% were seen once. Sequenced input: peripheral blood. The receptors originated from an adult man with Graves' ophthalmopathy.

Notes on this clonotype: At one end, the junction sequence differs from germline, possibly due to a read error. The chain combines TRBV10-3 with TRBJ2-7, with TRBD2 identical over 10 bases. Germline V gives CDR1 ENHRY, CDR2 SYGVKD. CDR3 size: 17 residues. CDR3 nucleotides: TGTGCCAGCAGTGGCCTTGGCTATCTAGCGGGGGTAGGCGAGCAGTACTTC. This translates into CASSGLGYLAGVGEQYF.

This clonotype was detected a few times. This may arise from a read error, as a much more abundant clone is one base away. J is TRBJ1-3 and V is TRBV11-2, with TRBD1 as a possible D gene (5 bases). The CDR3 contains 12 residues. Germline-derived CDR1 and CDR2 are SGHAT and FQNNGV. The DNA of the CDR3 is TGTGCCAGCAGCCGCCAGGGAAGCACCATATATTTT. This gives the protein CASSRQGSTIYF.

This clonotype was recorded many times. The V gene is TRBV5-8, the J gene TRBJ2-5, with D perhaps TRBD2 (6 bases). The germline V gene encodes CDR1 SGHTS and CDR2 YDEGEE. The CDR3 extends over 13 amino acids. Trimming took off 4 bases at V and 2 bases at J, with 9 bases between the two ends. CDR3 amino acids: CASSTRGQETQYF. The CDR3, as DNA: TGTGCCAGCAGCACCCGGGGGCAAGAGACCCAGTACTTC. Combining the CDR3 with reference TRBV5-8 and TRBJ2-5 gives the whole variable domain EAGVTQSPTHLIKTRGQQATLRCSPISGHTSVYWYQQALGLGLQFLLWYDEGEERNRGNFPPRFSGRQFPNYSSELNVNALELEDSALYLCASSTRGQETQYFGPGTRLLVL.

The chain couples TRBV9 to TRBJ1-2; 9 bases fit TRBD1. Trimming at V came to 3 bases and at J to 4 bases, leaving 7 bases not matched to a gene. CDR3 length equals 15 residues. The V gene's germline CDR1 is SGDLS and CDR2 YYNGEE. For the CDR3, the DNA is TGTGCCAGCAGCGGTGGGACAGGGTTGGCCTATGGCTACACCTTC. Its translation is CASSGGTGLAYGYTF. Together with reference TRBV9 and TRBJ1-2, the CDR3 gives the full variable domain: DSGVTQTPKHLITATGQRVTLRCSPRSGDLSVYWYQQSLDQGLQFLIQYYNGEERAKGNILERFSAQQFPDLHSELNLSSLELGDSALYFCASSGGTGLAYGYTFGSGTRLTVV.

The chain uses TRBV29-1 and TRBJ2-7; D uncertain. The CDR3 length is 9 residues. Trimming removed 8 bases at V and 3 bases at J, with 5 bases between. CDR1 is SQVTM and CDR2 is ANQGSEA in the germline V gene. The CDR3 DNA reads as TGCAGCCCCCTCTACGAGCAGTACTTC. Translating gives CSPLYEQYF.

This clonotype was seen many times. V usage is TRBV12-3 or TRBV12-4 and J usage is TRBJ2-7, with D tentatively TRBD1 (5 bases). The V and J ends lost 7 bases and 4 bases respectively, with 17 bases between them. The CDR3 length is 14 residues. The CDR3 DNA reads as TGTGCCAGCAAGACCAAATTGACAGAATACGAGCAGTACTTC. Translation: CASKTKLTEYEQYF.

This clonotype was seen once. The chain recombines TRBV13 with TRBJ2-5, with 8 bases aligning to TRBD2. This CDR3 contains 17 residues. Trimming took 5 bases from V and 0 from J; bases not matched to a gene: 11. CDR1 is PRHDT and CDR2 is FYEKMQ in the germline V gene (reference sequence). The CDR3 region has the DNA TGTGCCAGCAGCCTCCGTAGGACTAGCCCATACCAAGAGACCCAGTACTTC. It is translated as CASSLRRTSPYQETQYF.

This clonotype was seen repeatedly, ten times or more. This chain links TRBV15 with TRBJ1-4; D not resolved. Trimming cost V 6 bases and J 7 bases, with 24 bases left between them. Germline values: CDR1 LNHNV, CDR2 YYDKDF (reference sequence). The CDR3 loop spans 17 amino acids. The CDR3 reads CATRGIPGSPTGEKLFF. CDR3 DNA: TGTGCCACCAGGGGGATACCCGGGTCCCCCACGGGTGAAAAACTGTTTTTT.

This clonotype has a count of ten or more. The rearrangement uses TRBV5-1 and TRBJ1-1; a weak D match, TRBD1 (5 bases). V was pared by 4 bases and J by 0 bases, with 16 bases between. The germline V gene encodes CDR1 SGHRS and CDR2 YFSETQ. This CDR3 region has 16 residues. CDR3 DNA sequence: TGCGCCAGCAGCAGAGGACAATTCCCCATGAACACTGAAGCTTTCTTT. This codes for CASSRGQFPMNTEAFF. The complete variable domain, with remaining parts taken from reference TRBV5-1 and TRBJ1-1, reads KAGVTQTPRYLIKTRGQQVTLSCSPISGHRSVSWYQQTPGQGLQFLFEYFSETQRNKGNFPGRFSGRQFSNSRSEMNVSTLELGDSALYLCASSRGQFPMNTEAFFGQGTRLTVV.

About this clonotype itself: A much larger clone is a single base away; this may be a read error. Because it lacks the conserved phenylalanine or tryptophan at the end, this CDR3 is likely a read error. This chain joins TRBV9 and TRBJ2-5; 8 bases line up with TRBD2. The germline CDR1 and CDR2 sequences are SGDLS and YYNGEE. This CDR3 is built from 15 residues. Losses at the gene ends were 1 base for V and 5 bases for J; bases not matched to a gene: 7. CDR3 nucleotides: TGTGCCAGCAGCGTAAACCTCTTAGCGGGGGAGACCCAGTACTTG. It translates to CASSVNLLAGETQYL.

This chain connects TRBV29-1 to TRBJ1-3; 9 bases map to TRBD1. Germline CDR1 SQVTM, CDR2 ANQGSEA. The V and J ends lost 5 bases and 4 bases, in that order; junction bases with no gene match: 9. There are 15 residues in the CDR3. CDR3 residues: CSVTSAGTGGNTIYF. The CDR3 nucleotides read TGCAGCGTTACGTCTGCCGGGACAGGGGGAAACACCATATATTTT.

Concerning this clonotype itself: It may be a read error: a sequence one base away is much more abundant. The chain couples TRBV7-6 to TRBJ1-2; 7 bases are shared with TRBD1. Germline CDR1 and CDR2: SGHVS and FNYEAQ. After removal of 8 bases from V and 7 bases from J, the junction contained 16 bases not matched to a gene. The CDR3 is 15 residues long. The CDR3 nucleotides read TGTGCCAGCGGCCTGTCCCCCCTGGGACAGAGTGGCTACACCTTC. This encodes CASGLSPLGQSGYTF.